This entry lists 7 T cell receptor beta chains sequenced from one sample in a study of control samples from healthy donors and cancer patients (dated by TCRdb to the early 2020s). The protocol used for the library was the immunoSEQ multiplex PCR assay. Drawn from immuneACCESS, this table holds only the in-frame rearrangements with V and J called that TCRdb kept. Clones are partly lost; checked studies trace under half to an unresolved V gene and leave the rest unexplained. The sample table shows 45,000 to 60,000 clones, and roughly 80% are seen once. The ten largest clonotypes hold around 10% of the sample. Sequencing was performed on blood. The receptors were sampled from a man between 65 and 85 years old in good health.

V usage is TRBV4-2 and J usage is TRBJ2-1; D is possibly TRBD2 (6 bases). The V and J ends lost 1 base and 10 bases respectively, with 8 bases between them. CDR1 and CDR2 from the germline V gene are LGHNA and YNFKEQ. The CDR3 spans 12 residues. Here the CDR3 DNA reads TGTGCCAGCAGCCAAGCGGGAGACGAGCAGTTCTTC. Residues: CASSQAGDEQFF.

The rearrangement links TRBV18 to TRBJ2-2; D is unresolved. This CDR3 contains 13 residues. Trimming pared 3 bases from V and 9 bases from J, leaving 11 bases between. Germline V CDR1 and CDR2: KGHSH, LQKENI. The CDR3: CASSPGPERELFF. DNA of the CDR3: TGTGCCAGCTCACCCGGGCCCGAAAGGGAGCTGTTTTTT.

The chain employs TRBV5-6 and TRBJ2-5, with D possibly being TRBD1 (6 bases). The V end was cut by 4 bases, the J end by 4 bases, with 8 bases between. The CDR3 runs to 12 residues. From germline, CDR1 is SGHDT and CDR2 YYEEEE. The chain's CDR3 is CASSPDRETQYF. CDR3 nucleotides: TGTGCCAGCAGCCCGGACAGAGAGACCCAGTACTTC.

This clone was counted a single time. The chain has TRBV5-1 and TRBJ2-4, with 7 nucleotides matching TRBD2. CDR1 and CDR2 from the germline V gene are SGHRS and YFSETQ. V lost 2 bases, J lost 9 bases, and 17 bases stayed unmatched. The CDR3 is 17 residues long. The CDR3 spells CASSLGGRASSGGIQYF. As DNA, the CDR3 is TGCGCCAGCAGCTTAGGTGGGAGGGCCTCCTCCGGCGGCATTCAGTACTTC.

The CDR3 DNA reads as TGTGCCAGCAGCCGCGGAAACAATGAGCAGTTCTTC. Amino acids: CASSRGNNEQFF. The V call is TRBV3-1 (or the pseudogene TRBV3-2), the J call TRBJ2-1; D remains unclear. Germline CDR1 LGHDT, CDR2 YNNKEL (reference sequence). Trimming pared 4 bases from V and 5 bases from J, leaving 6 bases between. The length of the CDR3 is 12 residues.

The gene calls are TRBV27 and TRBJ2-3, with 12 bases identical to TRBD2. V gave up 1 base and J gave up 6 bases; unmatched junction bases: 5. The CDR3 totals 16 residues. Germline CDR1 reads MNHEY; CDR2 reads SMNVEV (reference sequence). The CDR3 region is CASSLWTSGVEDTQYF. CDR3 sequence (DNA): TGTGCCAGCAGTTTATGGACTAGCGGGGTGGAGGATACGCAGTATTTT.

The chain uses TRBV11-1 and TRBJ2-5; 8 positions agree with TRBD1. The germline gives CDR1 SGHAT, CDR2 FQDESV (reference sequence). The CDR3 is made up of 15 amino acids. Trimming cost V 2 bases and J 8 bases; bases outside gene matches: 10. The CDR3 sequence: CASSLNRGVVGTQYF. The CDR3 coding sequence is TGTGCCAGCAGCTTAAACAGGGGGGTGGTGGGAACCCAGTACTTC.